This TCR beta chain was observed in a study of T cells after yellow fever vaccination. Study-level findings and limits: Abundant contaminating clonotypes from the bulk population could appear in FACS-sorted repertoires. At around 96% for CD4 and roughly 87% for CD8, most primary-vaccination clones showed up again after the booster.

This CDR3 has 15 residues. V was clipped by 0 bases and J by 5 bases; unmatched bases: 6. In germline, CDR1 is DFQATT, CDR2 SNEGSKA (reference sequence). TCRdb reprocessed the 5' RACE reads with MiXCR, giving one entry per CDR3 protein. Of some 600,000 distinct CDR3 sequences listed, about 17% are singletons. This clonotype came up a few times. Its antigen is not known. The source was PBMCs, collected about 5 days after the first yellow fever vaccination. This chain uses TRBV20-1 with TRBJ2-5; 10 bases match TRBD2. This receptor was identified in a man aged 18-30 years who received the YFV17D yellow fever vaccine. Here the CDR3 DNA reads TGCAGTGCTAGAGAGGTAGCGGGGGGCATGGAGACCCAGTACTTC. Translated: CSAREVAGGMETQYF.